Detailed here is one TCR beta chain. The junction had 8 bases not matched to a gene; V was cut back by 3 bases and J by 4 bases. There are 15 residues in the CDR3. Germline V lookup: CDR1 SGDLS, CDR2 YYNGEE. The source of the sample is a study of blood T cells in healthy people across ages. The authors ran a second PCR of 7 to 11 cycles using a sample-barcoded 5' primer and a J-beta primer mix. Every cDNA was tagged by a template-switch adaptor with 12 random nucleotides. TCRdb redid the calling of the 5' RACE reads with MiXCR, one entry per CDR3 protein. This table has about 570,000 distinct CDR3 sequences, approximately 25% appearing once.

The V gene is TRBV9, the J gene TRBJ2-3, with TRBD2 matching over 7 bases. Sequenced sample: blood. This TCR derives from a woman in her seventies in good health. The CDR3 nucleotides read TGTGCCAGCAGCGGGGGAGGGCTAGATCCAGATACGCAGTATTTT. Translating gives CASSGGGLDPDTQYF.